The source of this TCR beta chain is a study of post-analysis software for immune sequencing data. Study-level background: In terms of disease course, relapsing-remitting, secondary progressive and progressive-relapsing multiple sclerosis were included.

The CDR3 sequence is 16 residues long. Germline CDR1 is LGHNA and CDR2 is YNFKEQ. Trimming left V 0 bases short and J 2 bases short, with 14 bases between. Study conclusions and caveats: Normalized Chao1 diversity was significantly lower in multiple sclerosis patients than in controls. Patients carried five TRBV segments more frequently than controls did, and TRBV5-6, TRBV5-1 and TRBV20-1 were among them. Samples from one preparation batch, clustered by F measure, grouped strongly together.

Tagging with unique molecular identifiers was a feature of the TCR beta cDNA libraries. About half a million cDNA molecules were recovered from an input of roughly 0.85 to 10 million T cells. From the PCR reads, TCRdb called clonotypes with MiXCR, one entry per CDR3 protein. This sample carries a few hundred thousand distinct CDR3 sequences, around 37% of them seen once, and the ten largest clones take roughly 13%. This clonotype has more than one count but fewer than ten. As yet, its antigen is unknown. This chain uses TRBV4-2 with TRBJ2-7; a weak D match, TRBD1 (5 bases). Material for sequencing was blood. This sequence was found in a girl aged 5-17 years with multiple sclerosis. CDR3 loop: CASSQDTGRVAYEQYF. Written as DNA, the CDR3 is TGTGCCAGCAGCCAAGATACAGGACGTGTTGCCTACGAGCAGTACTTC.